The clone carrying this TCR beta chain occurred once. The target antigen is unknown. Data came from immunoSEQ multiplex PCR; TCRdb stores just in-frame clones and leaves some out. In the table there are over 150,000 clones, about 90% of which are singletons. V lost 7 bases and J lost 2; bases outside the gene matches: 11. The CDR3 covers 17 residues. Germline lookup yields CDR1 SGHVS and CDR2 FQNEAQ. This sample was included in a study of cytomegalovirus exposure and HLA in healthy donors. The study's findings and limits: One later analysis, an examination of the 90 to 150 validation repertoires, found that first-cohort TCR clusters tended to co-occur in them. Under in vitro conditions, three CMV-associated chains were confirmed as specific for CMV antigens. Cytomegalovirus status, reportedly, was diagnosed with high specificity and sensitivity by the classifier. Cytomegalovirus-associated status was assigned to approximately 160 TCR beta chains.

Sequencing input: PBMCs. The receptor was isolated from a woman aged 18-35 years in good health and CMV-seropositive. V is TRBV7-8 and J is TRBJ2-3; TRBD1 matches at 11 bases. Written as DNA, the CDR3 is TGTGCCAGCACCCCCCCGGCGGACAGGGGGCCCACAGATACGCAGTATTTT. Its translation: CASTPPADRGPTDTQYF.